Listed here is a single T cell receptor (beta chain). What it recognizes is unknown. All of the donors were Caucasians in good health. CDR3 size: 12 residues. V gave up 6 bases and J gave up 6 bases, with 12 bases separating them. Germline V gives CDR1 KGHSH, CDR2 LQKENI. One entry per CDR3 protein results from TCRdb running MiXCR on the 5' RACE reads. The repertoire holds about 700,000 distinct CDR3 sequences, with over 5% as singletons. The data belong to a study of identical twins. General study points: Without tracking the same donors, conclusions rested on cross-sectional statistical analysis. Low generation-probability sequences were in excess among twin-shared out-of-frame alpha sequences. While abundant cord blood beta clonotypes carried fewer insertions, memory repertoires showed no such pattern.

Sequencing was done on a sample of naive T cells sorted from blood. This chain uses TRBV18 with TRBJ2-7; TRBD1 might be the D (6 bases). This sequence was found in a man aged 18 to 30 in good health. CDR3 DNA: TGTGCCAGCTCGAAACAGGGTTCCGAGCAGTACTTC. It is translated as CASSKQGSEQYF. The full variable domain, rest sourced from reference TRBV18 and TRBJ2-7, is NAGVMQNPRHLVRRRGQEARLRCSPMKGHSHVYWYRQLPEEGLKFMVYLQKENIIDESGMPKERFSAEFPKEGPSILRIQQVVRGDSAAYFCASSKQGSEQYFGPGTRLTVT.